The 21 T cell receptor beta chains below come from one sample, sequenced in a study of blood T cell repertoires in COVID-19. Sequencing was performed with immunoSEQ multiplex PCR; in TCRdb, only in-frame clones are kept and a portion is missing. The data show a few hundred thousand clones, with 84% seen just once and over 1.2% held by the top ten. Sequencing was done on a sample of peripheral blood. These receptors were collected from a woman in her thirties or forties who had recovered from COVID-19.

The rearrangement joins TRBV16 to TRBJ2-3, with D tentatively TRBD2 (7 bases). This CDR3 contains 15 residues. V shed 3 bases and J shed 2 bases, with 12 bases lying between them. CDR1 is KGHSY, CDR2 FQNENV, per germline. CDR3 protein: CASSHGGGPTDTQYF. As DNA, the CDR3 is TGTGCCAGCAGCCACGGCGGGGGCCCCACAGATACGCAGTATTTT.

The chain carries TRBV28 and TRBJ2-1, with TRBD1 matching over 7 bases. From germline, CDR1 is MDHEN and CDR2 SYDVKM. Trimming cost V 2 bases and J 0 bases; bases outside gene matches: 4. The CDR3 loop spans 16 amino acids. The CDR3 here is CASSLTGASSYNEQFF. Written as DNA, the CDR3 is TGTGCCAGCAGTTTAACAGGGGCGAGCTCCTACAATGAGCAGTTCTTC.

V and J are TRBV30 and TRBJ2-7; D is unresolved. Germline loops: CDR1 GTSNPN, CDR2 SVGIG (reference sequence). The CDR3 has 11 residues. V was cut by 0 bases and J by 12 bases, with 12 bases left in between. CDR3 residues: CAWSVMGFMYF. CDR3 bases: TGTGCCTGGAGTGTAATGGGCTTTATGTACTTC.

This rearrangement joins TRBV4-3 to TRBJ2-2; 12 nucleotides match TRBD1. The V segment lost 1 base and the J segment 8 bases; nucleotides outside the gene matches: 5. Germline V gene lookup returns CDR1 LGHNA and CDR2 YSLEER. CDR3 size: 16 residues. CDR3 nucleotides: TGCGCCAGCAGCCAAGGGGACAGGGGGCGACTGGGGGAGCTGTTTTTT. Its protein is CASSQGDRGRLGELFF.

V gene TRBV7-2 combines with J gene TRBJ1-5; D is perhaps TRBD1 (5 bases). This CDR3 region has 17 residues. Trimming took 1 base from V and 0 from J, leaving 13 bases between them. Germline CDR1 SGHTA, CDR2 FQGNSA. CDR3 DNA: TGTGCCAGCAGCTTAGTTACGGGGGTTTATAGCAATCAGCCCCAGCATTTT. Its protein product is CASSLVTGVYSNQPQHF.

This chain links TRBV29-1 with TRBJ1-2; 12 nucleotides match TRBD1. Germline V gene sequence: CDR1 SQVTM, CDR2 ANQGSEA. The CDR3 covers 18 residues. V shed 6 bases and J 2 bases; nucleotides not matched to a gene: 16. DNA for the CDR3: TGCAGCGTAGAACGCCGGGACAGGGGGCTAACGGGGAACTATGGCTACACCTTC. Translation gives CSVERRDRGLTGNYGYTF. Filled out from reference TRBV29-1 and TRBJ1-2, the complete variable domain reads SAVISQKPSRDICQRGTSLTIQCQVDSQVTMMFWYRQQPGQSLTLIATANQGSEATYESGFVIDKFPISRPNLTFSTLTVSNMSPEDSSIYLCSVERRDRGLTGNYGYTFGSGTRLTVV.

V and J are TRBV5-1 and TRBJ1-6; D perhaps matches TRBD1 (5 bases). V was clipped by 7 bases and J by 14 bases, with 22 bases between them. The length of the CDR3 is 14 residues. Per the germline V gene, CDR1 is SGHRS and CDR2 is YFSETQ. The CDR3 DNA reads TGCGCCAGCCGGAAACTCCAGGGTTATTCGTCCCTCCACTTT. Translating it yields CASRKLQGYSSLHF.

V and J are TRBV11-3 and TRBJ1-3; D gene uncertain. This CDR3 region has 15 residues. Trimming took off 1 base at V and 0 bases at J, with 7 bases between the two ends. Germline V gene data show CDR1 as SGHNT and CDR2 as YENEEA. This chain's CDR3 is CASSLAPGSGNTIYF. Written as DNA, the CDR3 is TGTGCCAGCAGCTTAGCTCCGGGCTCTGGAAACACCATATATTTT. The variable domain in full, completed from reference TRBV11-3 and TRBJ1-3, reads EAGVVQSPRYKIIEKKQPVAFWCNPISGHNTLYWYLQNLGQGPELLIRYENEEAVDDSQLPKDRFSAERLKGVDSTLKIQPAELGDSAVYLCASSLAPGSGNTIYFGEGSWLTVV.

This clone was detected many times. The V call is TRBV27, the J call TRBJ1-1; a possible D gene is TRBD1 (6 bases). CDR3 size: 15 residues. Germline-derived CDR1 and CDR2 are MNHEY and SMNVEV (reference sequence). V was trimmed by 4 bases and J by 1 base, leaving 13 bases between them. This CDR3 reads CASSSSGQWNTEAFF. The DNA for the CDR3 is TGTGCCAGCAGTTCGAGCGGACAGTGGAACACTGAAGCTTTCTTT.

In DNA, the CDR3 is TGTGCCAGTACCACAGGGGGAGGGACTGAAGCTTTCTTT. This encodes CASTTGGGTEAFF. The chain recombines TRBV19 with TRBJ1-1, with 8 bases aligning to TRBD1. The germline gives CDR1 LNHDA, CDR2 SQIVND (reference sequence). The CDR3 extends over 13 amino acids. With 7 bases clipped from V and 5 bases from J, the junction kept 6 bases outside the gene matches.

The chain employs TRBV5-1 and TRBJ1-3, with 7 nucleotides matching TRBD1. This CDR3 region has 11 residues. V lost 4 bases to trimming and J lost 13 bases; unmatched junction nucleotides: 5. Germline-derived CDR1 and CDR2 are SGHRS and YFSETQ. The CDR3 DNA sequence: TGCGCCAGCAGCGCGGGACAGAAAATATATTTT. Amino acid sequence: CASSAGQKIYF.

The chain carries TRBV2 and TRBJ2-3, with D unclear. The CDR3 sequence is 13 residues long. V was pared by 4 bases and J by 2 bases, with 7 bases between. CDR1 is SNHLY, CDR2 FYNNEI, per germline. The CDR3 nucleotides are TGTGCCAGCAGTGTAGATTCCACAGATACGCAGTATTTT. Its translation: CASSVDSTDTQYF.

The chain is built from TRBV20-1 and TRBJ1-1; D is possibly TRBD1 (6 bases). V was cut by 3 bases and J by 10 bases, with 12 bases left in between. The CDR3 is 11 amino acids. Germline CDR1 is DFQATT and CDR2 is SNEGSKA (reference sequence). Here the CDR3 DNA reads TGCAGTGCTAGTTTACAGGGTGGAGCTTTCTTT. Encoded protein: CSASLQGGAFF.

The chain employs TRBV7-9 and TRBJ2-7; D remains unclear. The CDR3 loop spans 14 amino acids. The germline gives CDR1 SEHNR, CDR2 FQNEAQ (reference sequence). The germline V and J ends were trimmed by 2 bases and 0 bases, with 8 bases remaining between them. CDR3 residues: CASSLLTSSYEQYF. The CDR3 bases are TGTGCCAGCAGCTTACTTACGAGCTCCTACGAGCAGTACTTC.

V gene TRBV29-1 combines with J gene TRBJ2-3; D not resolved. Trimming cost V 5 bases and J 0 bases, with 12 bases left between them. CDR1 is SQVTM, CDR2 ANQGSEA, per germline. The CDR3 spans 14 residues. The CDR3 spells CSVFAAISTDTQYF. The CDR3 DNA is TGCAGCGTTTTCGCGGCTATTAGCACAGATACGCAGTATTTT.

The V call is TRBV19, the J call TRBJ2-2, with TRBD2 matching over 9 bases. Trimming removed 4 bases from V and 6 bases from J; junction bases left unmatched: 9. The V gene's germline CDR1 is LNHDA and CDR2 SQIVND (reference sequence). CDR3 length: 16 residues. The CDR3 sequence: CASSKTRAGGAGELFF. In DNA, the CDR3 is TGTGCCAGTAGTAAGACACGAGCGGGGGGCGCCGGGGAGCTGTTTTTT.

This clone showed up just a few times. The V and J genes are TRBV6-5 and TRBJ1-1; D is ambiguous. This CDR3 region has 13 residues. CDR1 is MNHEY and CDR2 is SVGAGI in the germline V gene. The ends were cut back, 5 bases at V and 4 bases at J, with 11 bases in the middle. The CDR3 bases are TGTGCCAGCAGTCCGCGGGGATTCACTGAAGCTTTCTTT. It specifies CASSPRGFTEAFF.

The gene calls are TRBV30 and TRBJ1-1; D remains unclear. This CDR3 region has 12 residues. The ends were cut back, 4 bases at V and 2 bases at J, with 8 bases in the middle. Germline assignment: CDR1 GTSNPN and CDR2 SVGIG (reference sequence). The CDR3 DNA sequence: TGTGCCTGGAACGAGGGCAACACTGAAGCTTTCTTT. The encoded protein is CAWNEGNTEAFF.

The rearrangement links TRBV28 to TRBJ2-6, with D unclear. Germline loops: CDR1 MDHEN, CDR2 SYDVKM. The germline V and J ends were trimmed by 8 bases and 0 bases, with 5 bases remaining between them. The CDR3 sequence is 13 residues long. CDR3 residues: CASAGSGANVLTF. As DNA, the CDR3 is TGTGCCAGCGCCGGCTCTGGGGCCAACGTCCTGACTTTC.

This clone was seen only once. This sequence joins TRBV6-2 or TRBV6-3 and TRBJ2-5, with D maybe TRBD2 (5 bases). Germline loops: CDR1 MNHEY, CDR2 SVGEGT. CDR3 size: 14 residues. Between the trimmed V and J ends, which lost 2 bases and 2 bases, there was a span of 9 bases. The CDR3 is CASSYVTGQETQYF. The CDR3 DNA reads TGTGCCAGCAGTTACGTAACGGGGCAAGAGACCCAGTACTTC.

This chain joins TRBV19 and TRBJ2-3, with 9 bases lining up with TRBD2. V shed 6 bases and J 1 base; nucleotides not matched to a gene: 8. The CDR3 runs to 16 residues. Germline V gene lookup returns CDR1 LNHDA and CDR2 SQIVND (reference sequence). This chain's CDR3 is CASSTERGVGTDTQYF. The CDR3 coding sequence is TGTGCCAGTAGCACAGAGCGGGGGGTGGGCACAGATACGCAGTATTTT.